What follows describes a single TCR beta chain. This specimen comes from a study of blood T cell repertoires in COVID-19. Overall study context: The samples span acute and convalescent COVID-19 from the United States, Italy and Spain. Sources were T cells, B-cell-depleted T cells, or PBMCs; the material itself was cDNA or gDNA.

The V segment lost 3 bases and the J segment 7 bases; nucleotides outside the gene matches: 14. Germline CDR1 reads LGHNA; CDR2 reads YNFKEQ. This CDR3 spans 17 amino acids. The data were produced by immunoSEQ multiplex PCR, yet TCRdb's version contains in-frame clones alone and is incomplete. The sample shows around 78,000 clones, roughly 91% of them seen only once. Material: PBMCs or T cells enriched from blood (not recorded which). The chain has TRBV4-2 and TRBJ2-1; the match to TRBD2 covers 8 bases. The receptor was isolated from a woman aged 45-65 years with acute COVID-19. CDR3 nucleotide sequence: TGTGCCAGCAGCCAGGGATTCGGGAGGGCCGTGTCTAATGAGCAGTTCTTC. It translates to CASSQGFGRAVSNEQFF.